The entry that follows covers one T cell receptor (beta chain) sequence. Its antigen is not known. At one end the junction does not follow the germline gene, possibly because of a read error. PCR was performed using 60 Vbeta and 13 Jbeta primers. TCRdb's copy holds only in-frame clones and misses some; the assay was immunoSEQ multiplex PCR. The sample yields roughly 150,000 clones, around 80% seen once. These data originate in a study of cytomegalovirus exposure and HLA in healthy donors. General observations from the study: Cytomegalovirus association was listed for 150 to 200 TCR beta chains. In an earlier analysis, about 90% or about 30%: the productive usage of most TCR beta V segments. The classifier was said to identify cytomegalovirus status with high specificity and sensitivity. Most of the CMV-associated TCR beta chains (in a later analysis) appeared to be HLA-restricted.

Material: PBMCs. The TCR sequence derives from a woman in her 40s in good health and CMV-seronegative.

CDR3 residues: CSSSLKIAGKNTEAFF. For the CDR3, the DNA is TGTTCCAGCAGCCTCAAGATCGCGGGAAAAAACACTGAAGCTTTCTTT. The genes are TRBV7-9 and TRBJ1-1, with no clear D. The CDR3 spans 16 residues. Looked up from germline, CDR1 is SEHNR and CDR2 is FQNEAQ (reference sequence).